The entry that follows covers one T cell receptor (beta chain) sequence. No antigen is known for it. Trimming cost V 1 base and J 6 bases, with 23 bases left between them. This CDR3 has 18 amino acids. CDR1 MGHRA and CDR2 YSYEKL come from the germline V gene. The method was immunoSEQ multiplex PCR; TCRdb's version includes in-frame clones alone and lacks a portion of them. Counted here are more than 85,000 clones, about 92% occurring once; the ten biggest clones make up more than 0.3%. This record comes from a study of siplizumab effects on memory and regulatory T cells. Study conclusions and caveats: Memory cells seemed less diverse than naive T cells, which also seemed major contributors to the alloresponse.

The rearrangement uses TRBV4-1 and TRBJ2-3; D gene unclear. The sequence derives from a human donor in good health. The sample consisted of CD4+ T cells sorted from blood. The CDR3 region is CASSQVISKGNPRDTQYF. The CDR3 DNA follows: TGCGCCAGCAGCCAAGTGATTTCAAAGGGTAACCCGAGGGATACGCAGTATTTT.